Listed below are T cell receptor beta chains from one sample, sequenced in a study of lymphopenia after photon versus proton radiotherapy. Clones were read by immunoSEQ multiplex PCR, and TCRdb kept only the in-frame ones, dropping some. The table lists tens of thousands of clones, about 82% of them singletons. The source material was peripheral blood, sampled from a patient treated with proton-based radiotherapy. Receptors were obtained from a woman aged 70-85 years with pancreatic cancer. Some clones in this sample may be carry-over from other donors' samples. Each CDR3 is given without its conserved first and last residue. Clone size appears in some rows only: once, few, many, or a class for an expanded clone.

V	J	size	CDR3
TRBV6-5	TRBJ2-2	-	ASRDRTTGELF
TRBV25-1	TRBJ2-7	-	ASAWNSYEQY
TRBV7-2	TRBJ2-1	-	ASSFYVAGGNEQF
TRBV6-6	TRBJ1-1	-	ASSYPRTGGDTEAF
TRBV28	TRBJ2-7	-	ASSLPQFPYEQY
TRBV6-5	TRBJ1-2	once	AVTGNGYT
TRBV5-1	TRBJ1-2	-	ASSLGGQGAVYGYT
TRBV19	TRBJ2-7	-	ASSMSRGSTYEQY
TRBV23-1	TRBJ2-3	-	ASTQHAKGGPQCTQY
TRBV4-2	TRBJ2-5	few	ASSQDPFRGRVLETQY
TRBV28	TRBJ1-1	-	ASSLWAAGNTEAF
TRBV5-1	TRBJ2-5	-	ASSSTGVGPETQY
TRBV6-4	TRBJ2-2	-	ASRPQNTGELF
TRBV7-9	TRBJ1-1	-	ASSTGNTEAF
TRBV29-1	TRBJ1-5	few	SATTGGADQPQH
TRBV30	TRBJ2-1	-	AWDRGSNNEQF
TRBV5-1	TRBJ2-1	-	ASSLLGNEQF
TRBV5-1	TRBJ2-6	once	ASSSPGTASSGANVLT
TRBV30	TRBJ1-2	-	AWMRQGLANYGYT
TRBV19	TRBJ1-5	-	ASSMTGGYGQPQH
TRBV29-1	TRBJ2-2	-	SVGQGWGTGELF
TRBV5-6	TRBJ2-2	-	ASRTMGPTGELF
TRBV7-8	TRBJ1-1	-	ASSLADRVEAF
TRBV7-9	TRBJ2-3	-	ASSLASGGHSTDTQY
TRBV6-5	TRBJ1-2	-	ASSPTAVGGGYT
TRBV11-2	TRBJ2-3	once	ASSPLRTSGGTDTQY
TRBV5-1	TRBJ2-4	-	ASSLAGTGSDAQY
TRBV28	TRBJ1-1	-	ASTVGRGQGVNTEAF
TRBV2	TRBJ2-7	-	ASSEGQGSHEQY
TRBV6-1	TRBJ2-7	-	ASRSSGASYEQY
TRBV7-2	TRBJ1-5	-	ASSLASGVGQPQH
TRBV28	TRBJ1-2	-	ASIQSARQGKANYGYT
TRBV28	TRBJ2-5	-	ASSVQVMNQETQY
TRBV29-1	TRBJ1-2	-	SVEQGESYT
TRBV7-9	TRBJ2-2	-	ASSLGPTNTGELF
TRBV6-4	TRBJ2-5	-	ASRSSGRGKETQY
TRBV15	TRBJ2-1	-	ATSPRTGGHEQF
TRBV10-1	TRBJ2-7	-	ASSERPYEQY
TRBV5-1	TRBJ2-4	once	ASTDYTLAKNIQY
TRBV27	TRBJ2-6	-	ASSLGQPRSGANVLT
TRBV19	TRBJ2-1	-	ASSIFRGRGVHNEQF
TRBV6-1	-	once	ASSVTGGASFAYEQY
TRBV7-2	TRBJ1-2	-	ASSLAIQGFGYT
TRBV4-3	TRBJ2-3	once	ASSQIAGGPTDTQY
TRBV27	TRBJ1-5	-	ASSLSQAGGDQPQH
TRBV6-1	TRBJ2-7	-	ASRRDSKPSYEQY
TRBV6-5	TRBJ1-2	few	ASTARDRTNYGYT
TRBV19	TRBJ1-1	-	ASSAQRNTEAF
TRBV28	TRBJ1-5	few	ASSLYGGDNQPQH
TRBV5-1	TRBJ2-1	-	ASSAVNVGLSYNEQF
TRBV6-1	TRBJ1-4	-	ASSVGTLLNEKLF
TRBV7-9	TRBJ1-4	-	ASSLGRDRVRDEKLF
TRBV28	TRBJ2-5	few	ASSFPGDVETQY
TRBV23-1	TRBJ2-7	-	ASSQSSDSYEQY
TRBV7-2	TRBJ2-7	-	ASSLPGNNEQY
TRBV5-6	TRBJ2-6	-	ASSFVSGANVLT
TRBV28	TRBJ1-1	-	ASSFSRADTEAF
TRBV5-6	TRBJ2-3	-	ASSFVASTDTQY
TRBV2	TRBJ2-7	-	ASKRRGGDEQY